A single sample gave rise to the 32 T cell receptor beta chains below, sequenced in a study of control samples from healthy donors and cancer patients. Sequenced by immunoSEQ multiplex PCR; TCRdb stores in-frame clones only, minus some. The profile shows approximately 140,000 clones, about 90% of them singletons. The sample taken for sequencing was blood. The origin of the receptors is a man between 18 and 35 years old in good health.

This chain connects TRBV7-2 to TRBJ2-3; 16 nucleotides match TRBD2. The CDR3 runs 17 residues. The J segment lost 2 bases and the V segment lost 5 bases, leaving 4 bases of the junction unmatched. Germline V gene sequence: CDR1 SGHTA, CDR2 FQGNSA. The DNA of the CDR3 is TGTGCCAGCAGCCTCGGGACTAGCGGGGGGGTCACAGATACGCAGTATTTT. Protein product: CASSLGTSGGVTDTQYF.

The V call is TRBV12-3 or TRBV12-4, the J call TRBJ1-2; D is unresolved. V was shortened by 1 base and J by 4 bases, with 7 bases between the two germline ends. The CDR3 covers 13 residues. This chain's CDR3 is CASSLVSTYGYTF. The CDR3, as DNA: TGTGCCAGCAGTTTAGTGTCTACCTATGGCTACACCTTC.

This clone was seen just once. The chain recombines TRBV5-1 with TRBJ1-4, with TRBD1 as a possible D gene (6 bases). The CDR3 has 16 amino acids. Germline loops: CDR1 SGHRS, CDR2 YFSETQ. V lost 4 bases, J lost 6 bases, and 19 bases lay in between. The CDR3 nucleotides read TGCGCCAGCAGCCCAATGAAGGGGGGAGAGCATGAAAAACTGTTTTTT. It codes for CASSPMKGGEHEKLFF. Complete variable domain (other parts from reference TRBV5-1 and TRBJ1-4): KAGVTQTPRYLIKTRGQQVTLSCSPISGHRSVSWYQQTPGQGLQFLFEYFSETQRNKGNFPGRFSGRQFSNSRSEMNVSTLELGDSALYLCASSPMKGGEHEKLFFGSGTQLSVL.

This clone was observed once. The chain recombines TRBV10-3 with TRBJ1-1, with a tentative D call TRBD1 (5 bases). Per germline, CDR1 ENHRY and CDR2 SYGVKD. V was cut by 10 bases and J by 0 bases, with 12 bases left in between. The CDR3 has 13 amino acids. The CDR3 loop is CATSGTLNTEAFF. CDR3 DNA: TGTGCCACCTCCGGGACTCTGAACACTGAAGCTTTCTTT.

This chain links TRBV5-5 with TRBJ1-2; D unresolved. V shed 5 bases and J shed 4 bases, with 12 bases lying between them. The CDR3 is 13 residues long. The germline gives CDR1 SGHKS, CDR2 YYEKEE (reference sequence). CDR3 bases: TGTGCCAGCAGGCCCGGTTGGGGCTATGGCTACACCTTC. Translation gives CASRPGWGYGYTF.

The V and J genes are TRBV4-1 and TRBJ1-3, with unresolved D. Trimming pared 3 bases from V and 1 base from J, leaving 7 bases between. This CDR3 has 14 amino acids. The V gene's germline CDR1 is MGHRA and CDR2 YSYEKL. The CDR3 DNA reads TGCGCCAGCAGCCATCAAGGGTCTGGAAACACCATATATTTT. It yields the protein CASSHQGSGNTIYF.

The gene calls are TRBV6-4 and TRBJ1-2, with 8 bases identical to TRBD1. V shed 6 bases and J 0 bases; nucleotides not matched to a gene: 6. Germline loops: CDR1 MRHNA, CDR2 SNTAGT. This CDR3 is 15 amino acids long. In DNA, the CDR3 is TGTGCCAGCAGCGATACAGGGGGAGCTAACTATGGCTACACCTTC. Protein sequence: CASSDTGGANYGYTF.

V gene TRBV15 combines with J gene TRBJ1-2; tentatively, D is TRBD1 (5 bases). Germline values: CDR1 LNHNV, CDR2 YYDKDF (reference sequence). Trimming cost V 0 bases and J 8 bases, with 16 bases left between them. The CDR3 consists of 15 residues. CDR3 region: CATSRDAGLGEGYTF. DNA for the CDR3: TGTGCCACCAGCAGAGATGCAGGGCTCGGGGAAGGCTACACCTTC. Full variable domain (rest looked up from reference TRBV15 and TRBJ1-2): DAMVIQNPRYQVTQFGKPVTLSCSQTLNHNVMYWYQQKSSQAPKLLFHYYDKDFNNEADTPDNFQSRRPNTSFCFLDIRSPGLGDTAMYLCATSRDAGLGEGYTFGSGTRLTVV.

This chain links TRBV19 with TRBJ1-1; TRBD1 might be the D (6 bases). The germline gives CDR1 LNHDA, CDR2 SQIVND (reference sequence). This CDR3 is 15 amino acids long. Deletions cut 8 bases from V and 3 bases from J, with 19 bases between. CDR3 bases: TGTGCCAGTTGGGAGGGGGGGCCCGGTGACACTGAAGCTTTCTTT. It is translated as CASWEGGPGDTEAFF.

V usage is TRBV9 and J usage is TRBJ1-6, with D maybe TRBD1 (6 bases). This CDR3 is built from 13 residues. Trimming stripped 0 bases from V and 9 bases from J, with 7 bases between. Per the germline V gene, CDR1 is SGDLS and CDR2 is YYNGEE. The DNA for the CDR3 is TGTGCCAGCAGCGTAGAGGGGGGTTCACCCCTCCACTTT. Encoded protein: CASSVEGGSPLHF.

The chain joins TRBV12-3 or TRBV12-4 to TRBJ2-3; D could derive from TRBD1 or TRBD2 (6 bases each). Trimming left V 6 bases short and J 4 bases short, with 11 bases between. The CDR3 contains 13 residues. The DNA of the CDR3 is TGTGCCAGCAGGGGTGGGGGGCCAGATACGCAGTATTTT. As protein: CASRGGGPDTQYF.

The chain uses TRBV4-2 and TRBJ2-5; the D is unclear. The V and J ends lost 0 bases and 4 bases respectively, with 9 bases between them. Germline V gives CDR1 LGHNA, CDR2 YNFKEQ. This CDR3 has 14 amino acids. CDR3 sequence: CASSQDLGLETQYF. The CDR3 coding sequence is TGTGCCAGCAGCCAAGATCTTGGCCTAGAGACCCAGTACTTC.

The chain carries TRBV9 and TRBJ1-1, with 9 bases fitting TRBD1. The CDR3 loop spans 17 amino acids. Looked up from germline, CDR1 is SGDLS and CDR2 is YYNGEE. V lost 0 bases and J lost 4; bases outside the gene matches: 10. CDR3 nucleotides: TGTGCCAGCAGCGTAGATGGCGGGACAGGGTTGGCCACTGAAGCTTTCTTT. Translating gives CASSVDGGTGLATEAFF.

The rearrangement joins TRBV2 to TRBJ2-7, with 8 bases matching TRBD2. This CDR3 is built from 14 residues. CDR1 and CDR2 (germline): SNHLY, FYNNEI. V lost 6 bases to trimming and J lost 4 bases; unmatched junction nucleotides: 8. The DNA for the CDR3 is TGTGCCAGCAGCGTGGGGACTAGATGGTACGAGCAGTACTTC. Its protein is CASSVGTRWYEQYF.

This clone is a singleton in its sample. This chain uses TRBV9 with TRBJ2-7, with D possibly matching TRBD1 (5 bases). The V gene lost 7 bases and the J gene lost 0 bases, with 11 bases spanning the gap. Germline assignment: CDR1 SGDLS and CDR2 YYNGEE. CDR3 length equals 13 residues. CDR3 sequence (DNA): TGTGCCAGCCTCTACAGGAGCTCCTACGAGCAGTACTTC. Residues: CASLYRSSYEQYF. Full variable domain (outside the CDR3, taken from reference TRBV9 and TRBJ2-7): DSGVTQTPKHLITATGQRVTLRCSPRSGDLSVYWYQQSLDQGLQFLIQYYNGEERAKGNILERFSAQQFPDLHSELNLSSLELGDSALYFCASLYRSSYEQYFGPGTRLTVT.

The genes are TRBV4-2 and TRBJ2-5, with TRBD1 as a possible D gene (6 bases). The CDR3 runs 14 residues. V was trimmed by 1 base and J by 3 bases, leaving 9 bases between them. Germline V gene lookup returns CDR1 LGHNA and CDR2 YNFKEQ. The CDR3 region is CASSQGGDKETQYF. The CDR3 DNA reads as TGTGCCAGCAGCCAAGGAGGGGACAAAGAGACCCAGTACTTC.

The chain carries TRBV2 and TRBJ2-7; 7 positions agree with TRBD1. V dropped 10 bases and J dropped 5; count of bases not matched to a gene: 8. The CDR3 length is 12 residues. Germline-derived CDR1 and CDR2 are SNHLY and FYNNEI. DNA for the CDR3: TGTGCCATCACGGACAGGTGGGACGAGCAGTACTTC. Amino acids: CAITDRWDEQYF.

V and J are TRBV5-6 and TRBJ1-2; a weak D match, TRBD1 (5 bases). The V gene's germline CDR1 is SGHDT and CDR2 YYEEEE. This CDR3 has 17 amino acids. V lost 0 bases to trimming and J lost 4 bases, with 19 bases between them. The CDR3 DNA reads TGTGCCAGCAGCTTGGAAGATCGACAGACCATGCCCTATGGCTACACCTTC. This translates into CASSLEDRQTMPYGYTF. The full variable domain, with the rest looked up from reference TRBV5-6 and TRBJ1-2, is DAGVTQSPTHLIKTRGQQVTLRCSPKSGHDTVSWYQQALGQGPQFIFQYYEEEERQRGNFPDRFSGHQFPNYSSELNVNALLLGDSALYLCASSLEDRQTMPYGYTFGSGTRLTVV.

Written as DNA, the CDR3 is TGCGCCAGCAGCTTGGGAGAAGGGCAGGGCGCGGGCTACACCTTC. This encodes CASSLGEGQGAGYTF. This rearrangement joins TRBV5-1 to TRBJ1-2, with D tentatively TRBD1 (5 bases). This CDR3 has 15 amino acids. Trimming took 0 bases from V and 8 from J, leaving 17 bases between them. The germline V gene encodes CDR1 SGHRS and CDR2 YFSETQ.

V is TRBV5-1 and J is TRBJ2-7; 12 bases match TRBD2. The CDR3 totals 15 residues. Trimming at V came to 3 bases and at J to 0 bases, leaving 1 base not matched to a gene. Germline CDR1 reads SGHRS; CDR2 reads YFSETQ. The CDR3 here is CASSSGLAGSYEQYF. DNA of the CDR3: TGCGCCAGCAGCTCGGGACTAGCGGGCTCCTACGAGCAGTACTTC. The complete variable domain, with remaining parts taken from reference TRBV5-1 and TRBJ2-7, reads KAGVTQTPRYLIKTRGQQVTLSCSPISGHRSVSWYQQTPGQGLQFLFEYFSETQRNKGNFPGRFSGRQFSNSRSEMNVSTLELGDSALYLCASSSGLAGSYEQYFGPGTRLTVT.

V usage is TRBV19 and J usage is TRBJ1-5, with D uncertain. CDR3 size: 14 residues. Germline values: CDR1 LNHDA, CDR2 SQIVND (reference sequence). The V end was cut by 3 bases, the J end by 7 bases, with 13 bases between. The CDR3 nucleotides are TGTGCCAGTAGTATGGTAAGTGACCACCAGCCCCAGCATTTT. As protein: CASSMVSDHQPQHF.

The rearrangement joins TRBV7-9 to TRBJ2-3, with a weak D call TRBD2 (5 bases). Germline loops: CDR1 SEHNR, CDR2 FQNEAQ (reference sequence). V lost 2 bases and J lost 2, with 11 bases in between. The CDR3 runs 15 residues. CDR3 protein: CASSLIGLATDTQYF. DNA for the CDR3: TGTGCCAGCAGCTTAATAGGACTCGCCACAGATACGCAGTATTTT.

This chain uses TRBV2 with TRBJ1-5; weak D call: TRBD1 (5 bases). Germline values: CDR1 SNHLY, CDR2 FYNNEI. The V and J ends lost 3 bases and 4 bases respectively, with 16 bases between them. This CDR3 region has 16 residues. The CDR3 protein is CASSDDGADLNQPQHF. CDR3 DNA sequence: TGTGCCAGCAGTGACGATGGGGCAGACCTTAATCAGCCCCAGCATTTT.

This sequence joins TRBV7-2 and TRBJ2-7; D possibly uses TRBD1 or TRBD2 (5 bases each). The CDR3 is 14 amino acids. The germline V gene has CDR1 SGHTA and CDR2 FQGNSA. V was trimmed by 6 bases and J by 7 bases, leaving 19 bases between them. The CDR3 region is CASSYLLGAREQYF. The CDR3 nucleotides are TGTGCCAGCAGTTACCTCCTCGGGGCGCGAGAGCAGTACTTC.

This clone was picked up a small number of times. This chain joins TRBV28 and TRBJ1-4; tentatively, D is TRBD1 (5 bases). CDR3 length equals 13 residues. V was cut by 3 bases and J by 6 bases, with 8 bases left in between. Germline CDR1 MDHEN, CDR2 SYDVKM. The CDR3 bases are TGTGCCAGCAGTTTGGGAGGGGATGAAAAACTGTTTTTT. It yields the protein CASSLGGDEKLFF.

J is TRBJ1-6 and V is TRBV6-5, with 11 bases identical to TRBD1. Germline CDR1 and CDR2: MNHEY and SVGAGI. The CDR3 has 14 residues. J was trimmed by 13 bases and V by 6 bases; bases with no gene match: 8. The CDR3 loop is CASRPGQGAVPLHF. The DNA of the CDR3 is TGTGCCAGCAGACCCGGACAGGGGGCTGTCCCCCTCCACTTT.

The CDR3 DNA follows: TGTGCCAGCAGTTTTGGTTTATCGACAGGGAACGAGCAGTACTTC. It yields the protein CASSFGLSTGNEQYF. The gene calls are TRBV11-2 and TRBJ2-7; 7 bases match TRBD1. The V gene end was trimmed by 6 bases and the J gene end by 5 bases; junction bases not matched to a gene: 13. CDR3 size: 15 residues. The germline gives CDR1 SGHAT, CDR2 FQNNGV.

This chain links TRBV6-5 with TRBJ1-5; D remains unclear. The CDR3 runs 12 residues. Trimming stripped 7 bases from V and 5 bases from J, with 9 bases between. Germline V gives CDR1 MNHEY, CDR2 SVGAGI. CDR3 in DNA: TGTGCCAGCACGGACGGCCATCAGCCCCAGCATTTT. Amino acids: CASTDGHQPQHF.

The chain combines TRBV5-5 with TRBJ2-2, with unresolved D. Germline V CDR1 and CDR2: SGHKS, YYEKEE (reference sequence). Trimming pared 1 base from V and 3 bases from J, leaving 13 bases between. The CDR3 is made up of 16 amino acids. The CDR3 is CASSLRPYQDTGELFF. CDR3 coding DNA: TGTGCCAGCAGCTTGAGGCCTTACCAGGACACCGGGGAGCTGTTTTTT.

This clone was seen only once. This chain joins TRBV27 and TRBJ1-1; possible D gene TRBD1, 6 bases. CDR3 length: 15 amino acids. V gave up 5 bases and J gave up 3 bases, with 16 bases separating them. From germline, CDR1 is MNHEY and CDR2 SMNVEV (reference sequence). DNA for the CDR3: TGTGCCAGCAGTAGCGGACAGACGAGGGACACTGAAGCTTTCTTT. Protein sequence: CASSSGQTRDTEAFF.

V and J are TRBV4-1 and TRBJ2-2; D uncertain. From germline, CDR1 is MGHRA and CDR2 YSYEKL. This CDR3 region has 15 residues. Trimming took 0 bases from V and 4 from J, leaving 9 bases between them. The DNA of the CDR3 is TGCGCCAGCAGCCAAGAAGGTAGCTTCACCGGGGAGCTGTTTTTT. Translated: CASSQEGSFTGELFF.

The J gene is TRBJ1-4, the V gene TRBV4-1, with D maybe TRBD1 (6 bases). The CDR3 runs 16 residues. The ends were cut back, 2 bases at V and 2 bases at J, with 12 bases in the middle. Germline CDR1 MGHRA, CDR2 YSYEKL. The CDR3 here is CASSQTVRGTNEKLFF. DNA of the CDR3: TGCGCCAGCAGCCAAACCGTAAGGGGGACTAATGAAAAACTGTTTTTT.